This T cell receptor (beta chain) was observed in a study of PD-1 blockade in classical Hodgkin lymphoma. Using immunoSEQ multiplex PCR, the repertoire was profiled, and TCRdb retains in-frame clones only, with some absent. The repertoire holds under 110,000 clones, roughly 91% seen once, with 5.5% to 8.5% in the top ten. Brentuximab vedotin exposure varied, and every patient relapsed after autologous stem cell transplantation. Study observations and caveats: Unlike CD8+ TCR diversity, which did not rise significantly by C4D1, CD4+ TCR diversity did. There remain no defined causes for the repertoire differences, which possibly reflect disease activity or prior therapy.

This CDR3 contains 13 residues. Trimming took 4 bases from V and 5 from J; bases not matched to a gene: 5. Germline CDR1 GTSNPN, CDR2 SVGIG (reference sequence). Concerning this clone itself: The antigen is undetermined.

Sequences were derived from peripheral blood mononuclear cells (PBMCs), sampled before the second cycle of nivolumab. The rearrangement uses TRBV30 and TRBJ2-5; 9 bases map to TRBD2. The receptor was isolated from a human donor with classical Hodgkin lymphoma. The CDR3 reads CAWTSGGLETQYF. The CDR3 DNA reads as TGTGCCTGGACGAGCGGGGGGCTTGAGACCCAGTACTTC.